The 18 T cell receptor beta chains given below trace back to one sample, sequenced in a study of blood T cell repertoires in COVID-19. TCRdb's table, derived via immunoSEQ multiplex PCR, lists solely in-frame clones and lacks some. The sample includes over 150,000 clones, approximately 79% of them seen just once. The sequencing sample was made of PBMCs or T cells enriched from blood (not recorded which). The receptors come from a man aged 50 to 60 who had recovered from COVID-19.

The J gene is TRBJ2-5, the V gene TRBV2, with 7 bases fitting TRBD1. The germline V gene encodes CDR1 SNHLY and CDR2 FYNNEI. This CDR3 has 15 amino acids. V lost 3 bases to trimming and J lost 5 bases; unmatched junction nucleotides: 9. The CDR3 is CASSEVTGYGETQYF. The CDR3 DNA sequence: TGTGCCAGCAGTGAGGTGACAGGGTATGGGGAGACCCAGTACTTC.

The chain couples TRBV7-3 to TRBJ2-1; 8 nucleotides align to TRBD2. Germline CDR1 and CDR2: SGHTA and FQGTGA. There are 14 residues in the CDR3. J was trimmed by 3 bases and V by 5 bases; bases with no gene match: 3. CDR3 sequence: CASSPSGSYNEQFF. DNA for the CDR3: TGTGCCAGCAGCCCGAGCGGGAGCTACAATGAGCAGTTCTTC.

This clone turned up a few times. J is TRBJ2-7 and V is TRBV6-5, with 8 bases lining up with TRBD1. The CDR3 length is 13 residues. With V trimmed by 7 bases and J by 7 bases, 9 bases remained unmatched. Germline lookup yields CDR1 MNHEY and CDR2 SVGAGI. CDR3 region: CASTQWGTGEQYF. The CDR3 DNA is TGTGCCAGCACCCAATGGGGGACAGGAGAGCAGTACTTC.

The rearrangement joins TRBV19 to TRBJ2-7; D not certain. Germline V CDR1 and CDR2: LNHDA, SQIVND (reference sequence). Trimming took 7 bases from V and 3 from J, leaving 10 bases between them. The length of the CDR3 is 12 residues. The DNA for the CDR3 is TGTGCCAGTACCTCTGAACACTACGAGCAGTACTTC. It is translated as CASTSEHYEQYF.

The CDR3 DNA reads as TGTGCCAGCAGCCAATTCGGTCGCGCTTTCTTT. This encodes CASSQFGRAFF. The chain couples TRBV3-1 (or the pseudogene TRBV3-2) to TRBJ1-1; no reliable D call. The CDR3 is 11 amino acids. Germline assignment: CDR1 LGHDT and CDR2 YNNKEL (reference sequence). Trimming stripped 2 bases from V and 11 bases from J, with 9 bases between.

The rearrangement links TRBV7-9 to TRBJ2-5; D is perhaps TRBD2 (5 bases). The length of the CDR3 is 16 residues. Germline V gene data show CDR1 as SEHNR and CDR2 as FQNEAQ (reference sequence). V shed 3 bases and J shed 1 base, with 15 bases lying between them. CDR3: CASSLNEGLTQETQYF. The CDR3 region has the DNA TGTGCCAGCAGCTTGAACGAAGGACTGACCCAAGAGACCCAGTACTTC.

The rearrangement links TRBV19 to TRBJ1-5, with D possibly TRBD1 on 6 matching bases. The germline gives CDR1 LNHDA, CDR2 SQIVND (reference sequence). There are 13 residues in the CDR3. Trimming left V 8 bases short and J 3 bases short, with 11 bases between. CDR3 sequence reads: CASAGVINQPQHF. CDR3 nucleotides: TGTGCCAGTGCAGGGGTCATCAATCAGCCCCAGCATTTT.

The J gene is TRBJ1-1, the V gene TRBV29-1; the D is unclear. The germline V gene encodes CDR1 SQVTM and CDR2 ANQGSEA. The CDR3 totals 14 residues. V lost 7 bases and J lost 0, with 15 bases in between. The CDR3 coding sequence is TGCAGCGCCCGAAAGGAGCGGGTGAACACTGAAGCTTTCTTT. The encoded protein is CSARKERVNTEAFF.

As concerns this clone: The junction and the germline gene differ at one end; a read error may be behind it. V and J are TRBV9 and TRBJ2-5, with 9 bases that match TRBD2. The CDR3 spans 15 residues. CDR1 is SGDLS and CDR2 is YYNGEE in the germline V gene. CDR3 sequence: CASSVGGGAIESQYF. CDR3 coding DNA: TGTGCCAGCAGCGTAGGCGGGGGGGCAATCGAGAGCCAGTACTTC.

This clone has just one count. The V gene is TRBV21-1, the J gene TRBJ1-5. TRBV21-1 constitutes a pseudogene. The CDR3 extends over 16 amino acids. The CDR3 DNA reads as TGTGCCAGCAGCACCGACTTACTTTTACACAATCAGCCCCAGCATTTT. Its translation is CASSTDLLLHNQPQHF.

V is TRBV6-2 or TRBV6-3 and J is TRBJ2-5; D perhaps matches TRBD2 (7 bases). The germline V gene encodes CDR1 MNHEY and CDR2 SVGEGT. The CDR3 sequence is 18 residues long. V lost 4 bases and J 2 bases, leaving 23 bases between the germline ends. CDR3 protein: CASSSRRGEGGGQETQYF. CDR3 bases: TGTGCCAGCAGTTCCCGCCGAGGGGAGGGGGGGGGACAAGAGACCCAGTACTTC.

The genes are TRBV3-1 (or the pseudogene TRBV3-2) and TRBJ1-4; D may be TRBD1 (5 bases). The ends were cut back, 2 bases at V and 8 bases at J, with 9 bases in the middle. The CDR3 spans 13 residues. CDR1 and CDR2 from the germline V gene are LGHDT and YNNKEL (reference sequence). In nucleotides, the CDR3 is TGTGCCAGCAGCCAACTAGACAGCGAAAAACTGTTTTTT. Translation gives CASSQLDSEKLFF.

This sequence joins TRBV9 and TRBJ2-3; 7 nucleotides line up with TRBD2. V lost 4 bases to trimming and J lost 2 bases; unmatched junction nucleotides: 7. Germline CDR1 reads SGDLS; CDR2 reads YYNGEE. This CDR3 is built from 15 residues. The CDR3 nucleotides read TGTGCCAGCAGCCCAGGCAGCGGGGCCACAGATACGCAGTATTTT. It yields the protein CASSPGSGATDTQYF.

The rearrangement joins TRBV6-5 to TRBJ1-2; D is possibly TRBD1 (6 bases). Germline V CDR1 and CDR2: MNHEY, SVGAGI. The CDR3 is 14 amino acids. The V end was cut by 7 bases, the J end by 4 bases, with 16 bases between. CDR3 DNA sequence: TGTGCCAGCAACAACGCCGGGGGGCTCTATGGCTACACCTTC. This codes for CASNNAGGLYGYTF.

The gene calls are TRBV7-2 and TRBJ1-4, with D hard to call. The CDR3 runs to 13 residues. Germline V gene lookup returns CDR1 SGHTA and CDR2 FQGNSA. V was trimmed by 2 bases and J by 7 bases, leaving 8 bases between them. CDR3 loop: CASSLNVIEKLFF. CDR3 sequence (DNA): TGTGCCAGCAGCTTAAATGTTATTGAAAAACTGTTTTTT.

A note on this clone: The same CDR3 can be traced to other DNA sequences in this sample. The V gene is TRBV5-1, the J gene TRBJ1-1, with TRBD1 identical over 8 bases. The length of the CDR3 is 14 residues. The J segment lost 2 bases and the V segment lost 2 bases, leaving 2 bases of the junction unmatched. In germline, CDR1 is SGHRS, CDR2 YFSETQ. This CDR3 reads CASSLDRGNTEAFF. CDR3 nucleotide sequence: TGCGCCAGCAGCTTAGACAGGGGAAACACTGAAGCTTTCTTT.

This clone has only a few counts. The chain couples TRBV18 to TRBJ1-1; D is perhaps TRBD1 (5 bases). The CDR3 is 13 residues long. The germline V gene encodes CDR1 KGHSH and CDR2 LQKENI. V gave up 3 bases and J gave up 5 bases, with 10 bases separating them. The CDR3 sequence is CASSPVEGTEAFF. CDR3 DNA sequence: TGTGCCAGCTCACCTGTGGAGGGGACTGAAGCTTTCTTT.

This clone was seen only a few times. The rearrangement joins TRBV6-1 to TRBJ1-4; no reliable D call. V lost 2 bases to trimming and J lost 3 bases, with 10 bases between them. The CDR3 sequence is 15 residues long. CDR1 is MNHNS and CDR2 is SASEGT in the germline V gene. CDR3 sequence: CASSEWAAPNEKLFF. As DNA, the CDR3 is TGTGCCAGCAGTGAATGGGCAGCCCCTAATGAAAAACTGTTTTTT.